These 22 T cell receptor beta chains were all obtained from the same sample, sequenced in a study of T-cell memory formation after mild COVID-19. TCRdb recomputed calls from the 5' RACE reads with MiXCR, one row per CDR3 protein. The table lists over 500,000 distinct CDR3 sequences, about 18% of them singletons. Sequenced material: PBMCs or a T cell subset sorted from them (not recorded which). Every receptor here comes from an adult woman who had mild COVID-19 (a few samples of this study predate the infection). Cell type and time point are not known.

In this sample, this clonotype turned up a few times. DNA of the CDR3: TGTGCCAGCAGCTTGTGGACCGGGATCACCTCTAACTATGGCTACACCTTC. Translation gives CASSLWTGITSNYGYTF. The V call is TRBV5-6, the J call TRBJ1-2, with unresolved D. Trimming removed 1 base from V and 0 bases from J, with 16 bases in between. This CDR3 is built from 17 residues. CDR1 and CDR2 (germline): SGHDT, YYEEEE.

This chain connects TRBV27 to TRBJ2-7; D not certain. The CDR3 has 12 amino acids. V lost 5 bases, J lost 2 bases, and 7 bases lay in between. Germline-derived CDR1 and CDR2 are MNHEY and SMNVEV (reference sequence). Here the CDR3 reads CASSDNPYEQYF. The CDR3 region has the DNA TGTGCCAGCAGTGACAACCCCTACGAGCAGTACTTC.

The chain has TRBV9 and TRBJ2-7; 10 positions match TRBD2. Germline V CDR1 and CDR2: SGDLS, YYNGEE. J lost 5 bases, V lost 3 bases, and 8 bases had no gene match. This CDR3 has 15 residues. The CDR3 bases are TGTGCCAGCAGCGCAGGGGGACTAGCGTCGAACGAGCAGTACTTC. It specifies CASSAGGLASNEQYF.

This clonotype was detected only a few times. The rearrangement joins TRBV6-5 to TRBJ2-5, with D perhaps TRBD2 (5 bases). The CDR3 extends over 14 amino acids. CDR1 is MNHEY, CDR2 SVGAGI, per germline. Deletions cut 2 bases from V and 1 base from J, with 8 bases between. The CDR3 DNA is TGTGCCAGCAGTTACGAGGCGGGCCAAGAGACCCAGTACTTC. The encoded protein is CASSYEAGQETQYF.

In its sample, this clonotype was seen a few times. The chain combines TRBV5-1 with TRBJ2-7; D is uncertain. V was cut by 0 bases and J by 2 bases, with 6 bases left in between. Germline-derived CDR1 and CDR2 are SGHRS and YFSETQ. The CDR3 is 13 amino acids. The CDR3 region is CASSLAETYEQYF. DNA for the CDR3: TGCGCCAGCAGCTTGGCCGAGACCTACGAGCAGTACTTC.

This chain links TRBV27 with TRBJ2-5; TRBD2 agrees at 11 bases. The CDR3 contains 16 residues. J lost 1 base, V lost 6 bases, and 7 bases had no gene match. Germline CDR1 reads MNHEY; CDR2 reads SMNVEV (reference sequence). CDR3 DNA sequence: TGTGCCAGCAGCTTACTAGCGGGAGCAAGCCAAGAGACCCAGTACTTC. It yields the protein CASSLLAGASQETQYF.

The V call is TRBV6-1, the J call TRBJ2-3; tentatively, D is TRBD1 (5 bases). Germline V CDR1 and CDR2: MNHNS, SASEGT. V shed 2 bases and J shed 2 bases, with 11 bases lying between them. The CDR3 has 15 amino acids. CDR3 amino acids: CASSERGVNTDTQYF. The DNA of the CDR3 is TGTGCCAGCAGTGAAAGGGGCGTTAACACAGATACGCAGTATTTT.

The chain joins TRBV5-1 to TRBJ1-3; tentative D call: TRBD1 (5 bases). Germline lookup yields CDR1 SGHRS and CDR2 YFSETQ. The CDR3 is made up of 13 amino acids. With 4 bases removed from V and 4 bases from J, the gap between germline ends came to 9 bases. CDR3 coding DNA: TGCGCCAGCAGCCACCGGACAGGAAACACCATATATTTT. This translates into CASSHRTGNTIYF.

The gene calls are TRBV20-1 and TRBJ2-3; 8 nucleotides line up with TRBD2. The CDR3 runs 16 residues. With V trimmed by 1 base and J by 4 bases, 10 bases remained unmatched. The germline CDR1 and CDR2 sequences are DFQATT and SNEGSKA (reference sequence). The CDR3 protein is CSARVKGLVAADTQYF. The DNA for the CDR3 is TGCAGTGCTAGAGTCAAGGGACTAGTCGCCGCAGATACGCAGTATTTT.

This clonotype was recorded at least ten times. The rearrangement links TRBV6-1 to TRBJ2-7; D not certain. CDR1 MNHNS and CDR2 SASEGT come from the germline V gene. With 6 bases removed from V and 4 bases from J, the gap between germline ends came to 16 bases. There are 14 residues in the CDR3. DNA of the CDR3: TGTGCCAGCAGCTACAAAATAGGAGTGTACGAGCAGTACTTC. It yields the protein CASSYKIGVYEQYF.

V is TRBV12-3 or TRBV12-4 and J is TRBJ2-7; 9 bases are a match to TRBD1. The J segment lost 3 bases and the V segment lost 6 bases, leaving 6 bases of the junction unmatched. This CDR3 spans 14 amino acids. The DNA of the CDR3 is TGTGCCAGCAGGCCGGGACAGGGACACTACGAGCAGTACTTC. This gives the protein CASRPGQGHYEQYF.

This clonotype occurred many times. The V gene is TRBV4-1, the J gene TRBJ2-2, with 10 bases fitting TRBD2. The V gene end was trimmed by 0 bases and the J gene end by 4 bases; junction bases not matched to a gene: 5. The CDR3 is made up of 17 amino acids. CDR1 and CDR2 from the germline V gene are MGHRA and YSYEKL. The CDR3 bases are TGCGCCAGCAGCCAAGAGTCGGGACTAGCGAGCACCGGGGAGCTGTTTTTT. This codes for CASSQESGLASTGELFF.

J is TRBJ2-5 and V is TRBV4-2; D ambiguous. Trimming took 0 bases from V and 3 from J, leaving 11 bases between them. The germline CDR1 and CDR2 sequences are LGHNA and YNFKEQ. This CDR3 comprises 15 residues. The CDR3, as DNA: TGTGCCAGCAGCCAAGATTATAGGTCCAAAGAGACCCAGTACTTC. Protein: CASSQDYRSKETQYF.

This clonotype was seen only a few times. The genes are TRBV20-1 and TRBJ2-1, with 7 bases lining up with TRBD2. CDR3 length: 14 residues. Germline-derived CDR1 and CDR2 are DFQATT and SNEGSKA (reference sequence). Trimming at V came to 5 bases and at J to 7 bases, leaving 11 bases not matched to a gene. CDR3 sequence: CSASLGAGVNEQFF. As DNA, the CDR3 is TGCAGTGCTTCCCTTGGGGCGGGAGTGAATGAGCAGTTCTTC.

This clonotype was recorded a few times. The J gene is TRBJ2-5, the V gene TRBV6-2 or TRBV6-3; D is perhaps TRBD1 or TRBD2 (5 bases each). CDR1 MNHEY and CDR2 SVGEGT come from the germline V gene. CDR3 length: 13 amino acids. The V end lost 6 bases, the J end lost 5 bases, and 13 bases lay between the germline ends. CDR3 loop: CASSYTGAETQYF. The CDR3 DNA sequence: TGTGCCAGCAGCTACACCGGGGCCGAGACCCAGTACTTC.

This clonotype appeared a few times. The V gene is TRBV5-5, the J gene TRBJ2-1; D is possibly TRBD1 or TRBD2 (5 bases each). Germline V CDR1 and CDR2: SGHKS, YYEKEE (reference sequence). This CDR3 spans 12 amino acids. The germline V and J ends were trimmed by 0 bases and 14 bases, with 12 bases remaining between them. The CDR3 DNA is TGTGCCAGCAGCTTGGCGGGGACGGGAAAGTTCTTC. Translated, it gives CASSLAGTGKFF.

This clonotype was observed a few times. Here the CDR3 reads CATSDLSYSGANVLTF. DNA for the CDR3: TGTGCCACCAGTGATCTCAGTTACTCTGGGGCCAACGTCCTGACTTTC. The chain has TRBV24-1 and TRBJ2-6; D is undetermined. The CDR3 is 16 residues long. Trimming removed 3 bases from V and 0 bases from J, with 8 bases in between. CDR1 KGHDR and CDR2 SFDVKD come from the germline V gene.

This clonotype was counted between two and nine times. The gene calls are TRBV6-6 and TRBJ2-4, with unresolved D. CDR3 length equals 13 residues. CDR1 and CDR2 from the germline V gene are MNHNY and SVGAGI (reference sequence). V dropped 6 bases and J dropped 0 bases, with 6 bases sitting between them. The CDR3 DNA reads as TGTGCCAGCAGGGACCTAGCCAAAAACATTCAGTACTTC. Encoded protein: CASRDLAKNIQYF.

The V call is TRBV29-1, the J call TRBJ1-2; 8 nucleotides align to TRBD1. Germline V gives CDR1 SQVTM, CDR2 ANQGSEA. With V trimmed by 7 bases and J by 6 bases, 10 bases remained unmatched. The CDR3 runs 13 residues. Here the CDR3 reads CSANEQGADGYTF. CDR3 bases: TGCAGCGCCAACGAGCAGGGGGCGGATGGCTACACCTTC.

The gene calls are TRBV9 and TRBJ2-1; D possibly corresponds to TRBD1 (5 bases). From germline, CDR1 is SGDLS and CDR2 YYNGEE. This CDR3 has 13 amino acids. Trimming cost V 4 bases and J 11 bases, with 16 bases left between them. The CDR3 sequence is CASSLRTKTKQFF. CDR3 DNA sequence: TGTGCCAGCAGCCTACGGACAAAGACCAAGCAGTTCTTC.

This rearrangement joins TRBV29-1 to TRBJ1-2, with D unclear. This CDR3 is built from 10 residues. CDR1 is SQVTM, CDR2 ANQGSEA, per germline. The germline V and J ends were trimmed by 3 bases and 9 bases, with 8 bases remaining between them. CDR3 nucleotide sequence: TGCAGCGTTGAGGGGTTGAGCTACACCTTC. This encodes CSVEGLSYTF.

DNA for the CDR3: TGTGCCTGGACGGGTTCTCGAAACTATGGCTACACCTTC. It codes for CAWTGSRNYGYTF. The genes are TRBV30 and TRBJ1-2; D gene ambiguous. Trimming stripped 4 bases from V and 2 bases from J, with 11 bases between. Germline CDR1 reads GTSNPN; CDR2 reads SVGIG (reference sequence). This CDR3 contains 13 residues.